One sample yielded the 8 T cell receptor beta chains listed below, sequenced in a study of T cells after yellow fever vaccination. TCRdb re-analysed the 5' RACE reads in MiXCR, keeping a single row per CDR3 protein. The sample comprises some 500,000 distinct CDR3 sequences, 13% of which are singletons, and over 13% rests with the top ten. This specimen was PBMCs, taken on the day of the yellow fever booster vaccination. The receptors originated from a man aged 25 to 40 who received the YFV17D yellow fever vaccine.

This clonotype was observed a handful of times. The chain couples TRBV15 to TRBJ1-2, with 7 bases aligning to TRBD1. The CDR3 runs to 15 residues. Trimming removed 2 bases from V and 3 bases from J; junction bases left unmatched: 6. CDR1 is LNHNV and CDR2 is YYDKDF in the germline V gene (reference sequence). CDR3 in amino acids: CATSRQQQGHYGYTF. DNA of the CDR3: TGTGCCACCAGCAGACAGCAACAGGGGCACTATGGCTACACCTTC.

A few counts support this clonotype. The rearrangement uses TRBV20-1 and TRBJ2-3, with 8 bases that match TRBD2. The ends lost 3 bases at V and 4 bases at J; junction bases unmatched: 6. The CDR3 length is 14 residues. Germline V gene data show CDR1 as DFQATT and CDR2 as SNEGSKA (reference sequence). CDR3 sequence (DNA): TGCAGTGCTAGGCTTCTAGCGGGCTCAGATACGCAGTATTTT. Its protein is CSARLLAGSDTQYF.

In its sample, this clonotype was seen a few times. The chain is built from TRBV12-3 or TRBV12-4 and TRBJ1-3; D remains unclear. This CDR3 spans 14 amino acids. Between the trimmed V and J ends, which lost 3 bases and 0 bases, there was a span of 6 bases. The CDR3 protein is CASSFKFSGNTIYF. The CDR3 DNA reads as TGTGCCAGCAGTTTCAAGTTCTCTGGAAACACCATATATTTT.

This clonotype has just a few counts. V gene TRBV5-1 combines with J gene TRBJ2-7, with 16 bases identical to TRBD2. This CDR3 region has 16 residues. V dropped 3 bases and J dropped 6; count of bases not matched to a gene: 6. Germline V lookup: CDR1 SGHRS, CDR2 YFSETQ. The CDR3 DNA follows: TGCGCCAGCAGCTCCGGGACTAGCGGGAGGGCCGGCGAGCAGTACTTC. Translating gives CASSSGTSGRAGEQYF.

The J gene is TRBJ2-1, the V gene TRBV3-1; 7 bases map to TRBD2. The CDR3 covers 15 residues. Germline CDR1 reads LGHDT; CDR2 reads YNNKEL (reference sequence). The ends lost 3 bases at V and 7 bases at J; junction bases unmatched: 9. The CDR3 region has the DNA TGTGCCAGCAGCCAGGACGCCTCCGGGGGGAATGAGCAGTTCTTC. Protein product: CASSQDASGGNEQFF.

This clonotype appeared a few times. The chain couples TRBV7-8 to TRBJ2-2; possibly TRBD2 for D (6 bases). The germline V gene encodes CDR1 SGHVS and CDR2 FQNEAQ. The CDR3 covers 14 residues. V was shortened by 3 bases and J by 5 bases, with 10 bases between the two germline ends. In nucleotides, the CDR3 is TGTGCCAGCAGCTTGACTAGTCCGACCGGGGAGCTGTTTTTT. Amino acid sequence: CASSLTSPTGELFF.

This clonotype turned up a few times. The V call is TRBV9, the J call TRBJ2-3; no reliable D call. Germline loops: CDR1 SGDLS, CDR2 YYNGEE. This CDR3 comprises 14 residues. V was cut by 2 bases and J by 2 bases, with 9 bases left in between. CDR3 DNA: TGTGCCAGCAGCGTGGCGTCCCCCACAGATACGCAGTATTTT. Translating it yields CASSVASPTDTQYF.

In its sample, this clonotype was seen many times. This rearrangement joins TRBV12-3 or TRBV12-4 to TRBJ2-4; D is unresolved. Trimming took off 6 bases at V and 0 bases at J, with 15 bases between the two ends. This CDR3 contains 16 residues. The CDR3 loop reads CASSRNWPVAKNIQYF. Here the CDR3 DNA reads TGTGCCAGCAGCCGCAACTGGCCGGTAGCCAAAAACATTCAGTACTTC.